This TCR beta chain stems from a study of blood T cell repertoires in COVID-19. In the original workflow: Amplification with reference gene primers provided the estimates of nucleated cell counts. Using immunoSEQ multiplex PCR, the repertoire was profiled, and TCRdb retains in-frame clones only, with some absent. From that table come the V and J calls and clone size; the DNA was used to work out D and trimming. The sample holds fewer than 250,000 clones, around nine tenths seen once. The age range of participants was about 18 to 90 years, with residence in about two dozen US areas. Categorization into cohorts depended on clinical history that participants reported. This CDR3 is built from 17 residues. The V and J ends lost 5 bases and 4 bases, in that order; junction bases with no gene match: 11. Germline CDR1 is MGHRA and CDR2 is YSYEKL.

This sequence was found in a woman aged 30 to 39 who had been exposed to COVID-19. The material sequenced was PBMCs or T cells enriched from blood (not recorded which). J is TRBJ2-2 and V is TRBV4-1; 9 nucleotides align to TRBD1. The CDR3 region is CASSSPTGGVITGELFF. CDR3 sequence (DNA): TGCGCCAGCAGCTCCCCGACAGGGGGGGTCATCACCGGGGAGCTGTTTTTT.